These 25 T cell receptor beta chains originate from one sample sequenced in a study of cytomegalovirus exposure and HLA in healthy donors. PCR involved 60 Vbeta and 13 Jbeta primers. Measured with immunoSEQ multiplex PCR; TCRdb has only the in-frame clones, and not every one. The sample contains approximately 81,000 clones, roughly 70% of which appear only once. Sample: PBMCs. These receptors all come from a man aged 35-49 years in good health and CMV-seropositive.

CDR3 nucleotide sequence: TGTGCCAGCAGCCCCGGGACGGGGGGGAGCAATGAGCAGTTCTTC. Amino acids: CASSPGTGGSNEQFF. The J gene is TRBJ2-1, the V gene TRBV5-4; 8 nucleotides align to TRBD2. The germline V gene has CDR1 SGHNT and CDR2 YYREEE (reference sequence). Trimming cost V 4 bases and J 6 bases; bases outside gene matches: 9. The CDR3 is 15 residues long.

The chain recombines TRBV2 with TRBJ2-5; 7 nucleotides line up with TRBD2. The CDR3 is 14 residues long. Germline V gives CDR1 SNHLY, CDR2 FYNNEI. Trimming took 8 bases from V and 3 from J; bases not matched to a gene: 9. Written as DNA, the CDR3 is TGTGCCAGCTACAAAGATGCGGGAGAAGAGACCCAGTACTTC. Amino acids: CASYKDAGEETQYF. The full variable domain, with the rest looked up from reference TRBV2 and TRBJ2-5, is EPEVTQTPSHQVTQMGQEVILRCVPISNHLYFYWYRQILGQKVEFLVSFYNNEISEKSEIFDDQFSVERPDGSNFTLKIRSTKLEDSAMYFCASYKDAGEETQYFGPGTRLLVL.

The CDR3: CASAPSYHTDTQYF. The CDR3 DNA reads TGTGCCAGCGCCCCTAGTTACCACACAGATACGCAGTATTTT. V is TRBV6-4 and J is TRBJ2-3, with D uncertain. Per germline, CDR1 MRHNA and CDR2 SNTAGT. V shed 8 bases and J shed 2 bases, with 14 bases lying between them. The CDR3 extends over 14 amino acids.

The chain has TRBV5-1 and TRBJ1-1, with a weak D call TRBD1 (6 bases). The V gene's germline CDR1 is SGHRS and CDR2 YFSETQ. This CDR3 contains 13 residues. The V gene lost 6 bases and the J gene lost 1 base, with 10 bases spanning the gap. CDR3 coding DNA: TGCGCCAGCACGGGACAAACGAACACTGAAGCTTTCTTT. It encodes CASTGQTNTEAFF.

The V gene is TRBV2, the J gene TRBJ1-2, with D possibly being TRBD1 (5 bases). Looked up from germline, CDR1 is SNHLY and CDR2 is FYNNEI. The V end was cut by 2 bases, the J end by 4 bases, with 8 bases between. This CDR3 region has 13 residues. The CDR3 loop reads CASSEPGGYGYTF. CDR3 DNA: TGTGCCAGCAGTGAACCCGGGGGCTATGGCTACACCTTC. The full variable domain, rest sourced from reference TRBV2 and TRBJ1-2, is EPEVTQTPSHQVTQMGQEVILRCVPISNHLYFYWYRQILGQKVEFLVSFYNNEISEKSEIFDDQFSVERPDGSNFTLKIRSTKLEDSAMYFCASSEPGGYGYTFGSGTRLTVV.

The chain combines TRBV2 with TRBJ2-7, with D perhaps TRBD1 (6 bases). Germline V gives CDR1 SNHLY, CDR2 FYNNEI. Trimming removed 3 bases from V and 7 bases from J, with 22 bases in between. CDR3 length: 16 residues. CDR3 region: CASSENGPETQGEQYF. In nucleotides, the CDR3 is TGTGCCAGCAGTGAGAACGGGCCGGAAACCCAGGGGGAGCAGTACTTC. The variable domain in full, with the rest retrieved from reference TRBV2 and TRBJ2-7, is EPEVTQTPSHQVTQMGQEVILRCVPISNHLYFYWYRQILGQKVEFLVSFYNNEISEKSEIFDDQFSVERPDGSNFTLKIRSTKLEDSAMYFCASSENGPETQGEQYFGPGTRLTVT.

This clone is medium-sized (0.01 to 0.1%) within its sample. The CDR3 nucleotides read TGTGCCAGCAGTTCCCATCGGACAGGCCAAGAGACCCAGTACTTC. Amino acid sequence: CASSSHRTGQETQYF. The gene calls are TRBV6-6 and TRBJ2-5; 7 bases agree with TRBD1. This CDR3 is 15 amino acids long. CDR1 is MNHNY and CDR2 is SVGAGI in the germline V gene (reference sequence). The junction had 6 bases not matched to a gene; V was cut back by 4 bases and J by 1 base.

The CDR3 coding sequence is TGCGCCAGCAGCTCACCCGGGTCCCTGGTCTACTTC. Amino acids: CASSSPGSLVYF. The chain employs TRBV5-1 and TRBJ2-7; D unresolved. Looked up from germline, CDR1 is SGHRS and CDR2 is YFSETQ. Trimming stripped 3 bases from V and 13 bases from J, with 17 bases between. The CDR3 has 12 amino acids. Filled out from reference TRBV5-1 and TRBJ2-7, the complete variable domain reads KAGVTQTPRYLIKTRGQQVTLSCSPISGHRSVSWYQQTPGQGLQFLFEYFSETQRNKGNFPGRFSGRQFSNSRSEMNVSTLELGDSALYLCASSSPGSLVYFGPGTRLTVT.

Here the CDR3 reads CASSLGTGGLINTGELFF. The CDR3 nucleotides read TGTGCCAGCAGCTTAGGGACAGGGGGCCTAATTAACACCGGGGAGCTGTTTTTT. This chain uses TRBV7-7 with TRBJ2-2; 11 bases agree with TRBD1. The CDR3 covers 18 residues. Trimming at V came to 1 base and at J to 2 bases, leaving 6 bases not matched to a gene. Germline CDR1 reads SSHAT; CDR2 reads FNYEAQ (reference sequence).

The V and J genes are TRBV5-4 and TRBJ1-1; no clear D gene. The germline V gene has CDR1 SGHNT and CDR2 YYREEE (reference sequence). Trimming left V 4 bases short and J 2 bases short, with 3 bases between. The CDR3 consists of 11 residues. CDR3 DNA sequence: TGTGCCAGCAGCCAAAACACTGAAGCTTTCTTT. Translated: CASSQNTEAFF. The variable domain in full, with the rest retrieved from reference TRBV5-4 and TRBJ1-1, is ETGVTQSPTHLIKTRGQQVTLRCSSQSGHNTVSWYQQALGQGPQFIFQYYREEENGRGNFPPRFSGLQFPNYSSELNVNALELDDSALYLCASSQNTEAFFGQGTRLTVV.

This clone was counted a few times. The V call is TRBV4-1, the J call TRBJ2-7; 8 bases line up with TRBD2. V lost 4 bases to trimming and J lost 4 bases; unmatched junction nucleotides: 3. Germline V gene data show CDR1 as MGHRA and CDR2 as YSYEKL. The CDR3 length is 13 residues. CDR3 region: CASSRGLAYEQYF. The CDR3 DNA reads TGCGCCAGCAGCCGAGGACTAGCATACGAGCAGTACTTC.

The rearrangement uses TRBV9 and TRBJ2-7, with 8 bases fitting TRBD1. The CDR3 extends over 15 amino acids. The J segment lost 3 bases and the V segment lost 3 bases, leaving 8 bases of the junction unmatched. Germline assignment: CDR1 SGDLS and CDR2 YYNGEE. Here the CDR3 DNA reads TGTGCCAGCAGCGGTGGTCAGGGGGCCATCTACGAGCAGTACTTC. Encoded protein: CASSGGQGAIYEQYF.

The rearrangement uses TRBV4-1 and TRBJ1-1, with 10 bases aligning to TRBD1. Germline CDR1 is MGHRA and CDR2 is YSYEKL. The CDR3 runs 16 residues. The trim removed 1 base at V and 2 bases at J, leaving 4 bases unmatched. CDR3 sequence: CASSQGQGARNTEAFF. CDR3 bases: TGCGCCAGCAGCCAAGGACAGGGGGCGCGAAACACTGAAGCTTTCTTT.

This clone was observed a few times. V and J are TRBV2 and TRBJ2-1; D unclear. The CDR3 length is 12 residues. Looked up from germline, CDR1 is SNHLY and CDR2 is FYNNEI. The ends were cut back, 2 bases at V and 9 bases at J, with 8 bases in the middle. CDR3 sequence: CASSEPVGEQFF. The CDR3, as DNA: TGTGCCAGCAGTGAACCCGTCGGTGAGCAGTTCTTC.

The V call is TRBV19, the J call TRBJ1-1; D call uncertain. Trimming pared 3 bases from V and 10 bases from J, leaving 9 bases between. Germline V gives CDR1 LNHDA, CDR2 SQIVND (reference sequence). The CDR3 extends over 11 amino acids. CDR3 in amino acids: CASSISGGAFF. The CDR3 DNA is TGTGCCAGTAGTATTTCCGGTGGAGCTTTCTTT.

The chain joins TRBV19 to TRBJ2-6; 8 bases agree with TRBD1. Germline CDR1 is LNHDA and CDR2 is SQIVND (reference sequence). With 7 bases clipped from V and 0 bases from J, the junction kept 5 bases outside the gene matches. CDR3 size: 16 residues. The CDR3 coding sequence is TGTGCCAGTACCCAGGGGGCCCACTCTGGGGCCAACGTCCTGACTTTC. Its translation is CASTQGAHSGANVLTF.

The chain uses TRBV13 and TRBJ1-4; D is perhaps TRBD1 (6 bases). Trimming took 4 bases from V and 4 from J, leaving 13 bases between them. The CDR3 consists of 15 residues. CDR1 PRHDT and CDR2 FYEKMQ come from the germline V gene (reference sequence). The CDR3 sequence is CASSYRTAYNEKLFF. The CDR3 DNA is TGTGCCAGCAGCTACCGGACAGCTTATAATGAAAAACTGTTTTTT.

This clone was seen once. This chain uses TRBV30 with TRBJ1-5, with 7 bases lining up with TRBD1. This CDR3 has 13 amino acids. V shed 1 base, J shed 5 bases, and the junction held 2 bases outside the gene matches. The germline V gene has CDR1 GTSNPN and CDR2 SVGIG (reference sequence). CDR3 in DNA: TGTGCCTGGAGTGGACAGGGCTATCAGCCCCAGCATTTT. Residues: CAWSGQGYQPQHF.

The chain has TRBV14 and TRBJ1-2, with 7 nucleotides matching TRBD1. Germline V lookup: CDR1 SGHDN, CDR2 FVKESK. With V trimmed by 1 base and J by 9 bases, 11 bases remained unmatched. The CDR3 length is 15 residues. DNA for the CDR3: TGTGCCAGCAGCCAAGGGGACAGTTCAACTATGCGCTACACCTTC. The encoded protein is CASSQGDSSTMRYTF.

This chain connects TRBV5-1 to TRBJ2-2; D perhaps matches TRBD2 (5 bases). The CDR3 is 16 amino acids. CDR1 and CDR2 (germline): SGHRS, YFSETQ. Trimming cost V 4 bases and J 1 base, with 14 bases left between them. The CDR3 nucleotides read TGCGCCAGCAGCCCGTATGAGGGATTGAACACCGGGGAGCTGTTTTTT. Translated, it gives CASSPYEGLNTGELFF.

This chain joins TRBV30 and TRBJ2-5; weak D call: TRBD1 (5 bases). This CDR3 spans 13 amino acids. Germline V CDR1 and CDR2: GTSNPN, SVGIG (reference sequence). Deletions cut 2 bases from V and 1 base from J, with 8 bases between. This chain's CDR3 is CAWSLGLQETQYF. Written as DNA, the CDR3 is TGTGCCTGGAGTTTGGGGCTCCAAGAGACCCAGTACTTC. Full variable domain (outside the CDR3, taken from reference TRBV30 and TRBJ2-5): SQTIHQWPATLVQPVGSPLSLECTVEGTSNPNLYWYRQAAGRGLQLLFYSVGIGQISSEVPQNLSASRPQDRQFILSSKKLLLSDSGFYLCAWSLGLQETQYFGPGTRLLVL.

The rearrangement links TRBV5-6 to TRBJ1-6, with 9 bases fitting TRBD1. The germline V gene has CDR1 SGHDT and CDR2 YYEEEE. The CDR3 totals 18 residues. After removal of 4 bases from V and 4 bases from J, the junction contained 12 bases not matched to a gene. CDR3 protein: CASSPVGTGGFYNSPLHF. The DNA for the CDR3 is TGTGCCAGCAGCCCCGTTGGTACAGGGGGCTTTTATAATTCACCCCTCCACTTT.

This clone was picked up a small number of times. V and J are TRBV5-1 and TRBJ1-6; tentatively, D is TRBD1 (5 bases). V dropped 0 bases and J dropped 5 bases, with 9 bases sitting between them. The germline gives CDR1 SGHRS, CDR2 YFSETQ. CDR3 length: 15 amino acids. The CDR3, as DNA: TGCGCCAGCAGCTTGGCCCTAGGGGATAATTCACCCCTCCACTTT. This encodes CASSLALGDNSPLHF.

This chain joins TRBV7-9 and TRBJ2-2, with a weak D call TRBD2 (6 bases). Germline loops: CDR1 SEHNR, CDR2 FQNEAQ (reference sequence). Trimming took 2 bases from V and 0 from J, leaving 16 bases between them. The CDR3 runs 18 residues. This chain's CDR3 is CASSLYGRGPTNTGELFF. For the CDR3, the DNA is TGTGCCAGCAGCTTATACGGGAGAGGACCAACGAACACCGGGGAGCTGTTTTTT.

This clone was seen a handful of times. The V call is TRBV7-2, the J call TRBJ2-7; 10 bases line up with TRBD1. J lost 6 bases, V lost 0 bases, and 8 bases had no gene match. CDR3 size: 16 residues. Germline assignment: CDR1 SGHTA and CDR2 FQGNSA. CDR3 sequence reads: CASSLATGTGAREQYF. CDR3 DNA: TGTGCCAGCAGCTTAGCCACCGGGACAGGGGCCCGCGAGCAGTACTTC. The full variable domain, rest sourced from reference TRBV7-2 and TRBJ2-7, is GAGVSQSPSNKVTEKGKDVELRCDPISGHTALYWYRQSLGQGLEFLIYFQGNSAPDKSGLPSDRFSAERTGGSVSTLTIQRTQQEDSAVYLCASSLATGTGAREQYFGPGTRLTVT.